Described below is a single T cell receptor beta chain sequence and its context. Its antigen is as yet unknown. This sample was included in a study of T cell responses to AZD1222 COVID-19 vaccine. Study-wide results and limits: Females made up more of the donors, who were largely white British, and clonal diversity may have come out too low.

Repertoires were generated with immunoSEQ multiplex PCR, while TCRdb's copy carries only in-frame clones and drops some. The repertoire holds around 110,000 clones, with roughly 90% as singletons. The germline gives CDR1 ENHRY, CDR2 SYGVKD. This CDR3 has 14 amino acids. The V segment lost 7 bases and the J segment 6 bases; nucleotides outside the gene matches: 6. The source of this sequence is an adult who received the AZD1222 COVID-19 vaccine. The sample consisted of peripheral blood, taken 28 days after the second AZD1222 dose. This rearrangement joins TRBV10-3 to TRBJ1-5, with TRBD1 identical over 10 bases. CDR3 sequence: CAINLDRGVQPQHF. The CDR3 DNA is TGTGCCATCAACTTGGACAGGGGGGTTCAGCCCCAGCATTTT.